Reported below is one T cell receptor beta chain. No antigen is known for it. The cohort was made up of approximately 700 healthy bone marrow donors. At the time of sampling, every cohort member was nominally healthy, though immune exposures that went unrecorded were likely present. The donor was CMV seropositive and belonged to the group of 250 to 300 seropositive cohort members. A peripheral blood sample was collected from each donor, and TCR beta sequencing was performed on peripheral blood mononuclear cells. Genomic DNA was extracted from the blood cell samples with the Qiagen DNeasy Blood Extraction Kit. This entry comes from a study of cytomegalovirus exposure and HLA in healthy donors (dated by TCRdb to 2015 to 2018). The study in broad terms: According to an earlier analysis of 587 of the donors, 200 million or so T cells yielded 117 million unique TCR beta sequences and about 300 Gb of sequence data. Approximately 300 gigabases of sequencing data and 75 million to 85 million unique TCR sequences made up an early release that covered around 640 HLA-typed donors. The genetic ancestry cluster associated with self-reported Caucasian donors included roughly four fifths of the roughly 380 genotyped donors. The study aimed to test whether cataloging public T cell receptors could reveal signatures of past pathogen exposure. The study used immunosequencing to profile the T cell repertoires of 666 subjects and linked those repertoires to cytomegalovirus serostatus. A separate validation cohort of more than 100 different subjects was used in addition to the 666-subject first cohort. The study combined high-throughput TCR immunosequencing, statistical association of individual TCRs with disease status, and machine learning to predict cytomegalovirus infection status. A later analysis re-examined previously published TCR beta repertoires from just over 650 donors and added high-resolution HLA genotyping to investigate patterns of TCR occurrence. In the later analysis, no new phenotypic data were used to find candidate immune exposures; instead, reliance was placed on TCR beta sequences and their occurrence across donors. An earlier analysis of roughly 600 of the donors used high-throughput TCR beta sequencing to judge whether each TCR beta V gene segment behaved as functional or pseudogenic. Donor age, sex, ethnicity and CMV serostatus were collected together with the repertoire data. A later genetic analysis used genome-wide SNP genotypes for about 60% of the roughly 700 donors, treating that subset as a discovery cohort. Every discovery cohort repertoire had been produced on one sequencing platform. HLA typing included class I and class II loci at four-digit resolution. Typing coverage differed by locus: A, B, C, DRB1 and DQB1 were typed in about 620-640 donors, DQA1 in about 550, DPA1 in some 610, and DPB1 in around 440. Roughly 5 DR-DQ haplotypes were handled as single units for association and clustering, since linkage in the cohort was strong. Among almost 400 genotyped donors of the cohort, an average of roughly 240,000 unique TCR beta nucleotide sequences were sequenced per donor, roughly 18% of them non-productive. What the research found in general, with its limitations: A group of highly shared sequence variants was considered likely to be a technical artifact of the sequencing pipeline. According to a later genetic analysis, donors in an Asian-associated ancestry cluster had fewer N-insertions in productive TCRs than the roughly 700-donor mean. Most CMV-associated TCR beta chains appeared to be HLA-restricted in a later analysis, and the HLA associations seemed to be driven largely by CMV exposure. A few of the identified cytomegalovirus-associated TCR beta chains were confirmed in vitro to be specific for cytomegalovirus antigens. Several of the top co-occurrence clusters appeared to be linked to parvovirus B19, influenza, CMV and Epstein-Barr virus, according to a later analysis. The 87-base-pair reads could not distinguish some IMGT-functional V segments, including TRBV6-2 and TRBV6-3, so those segments were excluded. HLA typing was unavailable for some donors at each locus, so association tests used only the typed subset. Linkage disequilibrium might explain the correlated functional status among segregating V segments, but an unknown experimental factor could not be excluded. In a later analysis, TCR association rates were found to vary across HLA loci, with the most associated TCRs seen for DRB1 alleles and the fewest for HLA-C alleles. The cohort was sequenced for TCR beta chains only, and without alpha or paired-chain data the features that could be detected were limited. A later analysis associated 16,951 TCR beta sequences with specific HLA alleles at a false discovery rate of 0.05. Because counts were too low, about 18 rarely observed V segments, including chromosome 9 orphons, were left out of the earlier analysis of approximately 580 of the donors. Most TCR sequences were seen in very few donors, while some public TCRs were found in many individuals. For the cohort, immune exposure information was limited to CMV serostatus. When HLA alleles, especially DR and DQ, strongly co-occurred, attributing TCR associations to individual alleles was difficult. In an earlier analysis of roughly 560 of the donors, most TCR beta V segments were observed in productive rearrangements about 87% or about 30% of the time, broadly matching IMGT annotations. V-gene and J-gene trimming of TCR beta chains was associated with a missense DCLRE1C variant in a later genetic analysis, and the association was replicated in an independent cohort. The authors suggested that the approach could potentially be generalized to other disease states and immunological phenotypes. A further reported finding was that TCR beta sequences accurately predicted the HLA-A and HLA-B alleles for most subjects in the first cohort. In both the original and validation cohorts, the classifier was reported to diagnose cytomegalovirus status with high specificity and sensitivity. The study listed 164 TCR beta chains as associated with cytomegalovirus. The presence/absence analyses assumed that sequencing depth was roughly uniform across donors, and that assumption may not be true. A later analysis found that HLA-associated TCR beta chains were more clonally expanded and had lower generation probabilities than equally common non-associated chains.

The library was built by means of the immunoSEQ multiplex PCR assay. A mixture of 60 forward primers for TCR Vbeta segments and 13 reverse primers for TCR Jbeta segments was used in the multiplex PCR. Amplification of the CDR3 region of rearranged TCR beta genes was performed with a multiplex PCR assay on genomic DNA. On the Illumina HiSeq System, the amplified TCR beta libraries were sequenced as 87-base-pair reads. The paper's data handling went like this. A later analysis tallied tens of millions of unique TCR beta chains across the 666 repertoires, and around 12 million of those chains were shared by two or more donors. To remove PCR and sequencing errors, raw reads were error-corrected and collapsed into unique sequences using a nearest-neighbor algorithm that merged closely related sequences. Alignment of CDR3 sequences to IMGT reference sequences was used to assign V, D and J gene segments. Each retained sequence needed at least a six-nucleotide match to both a V gene segment and a J gene segment. A rearrangement counted as productive if the CDR3 had no stop codons and remained in frame with V and J, and every other rearrangement counted as non-productive. Following IMGT convention, CDR3 was defined as the stretch from the second conserved V-encoded cysteine up to the conserved J-encoded phenylalanine. The earlier analysis of 587 of the donors excluded sequences that lacked an unambiguous match to a single V gene segment. An earlier analysis of some 610 of the donors called V segments functional above 56.7% productive rearrangements and segregating when the between-donor standard deviation exceeded 5%. A statistical classification framework was built to diagnose cytomegalovirus status from the catalog of TCR beta chain sequences. A later analysis assigned V and J genes by comparing TCR nucleotide sequences with IMGT/GENE-DB human TR gene sequences. The TCRdist pipeline was used in a later analysis to assign CDR3 sequences and most-parsimonious VDJ recombination scenarios. A later analysis defined each TCR beta chain by its CDR3 amino acid sequence plus V-gene family, and excluded reads lacking a unique V-gene family. A later analysis removed 500 to 650 highly shared, low-generation-probability nucleotide sequences to deal with suspected cross-contamination and a sequencing artifact. In a later analysis, a clonal expansion index for each public chain was calculated from normalized within-repertoire ranks of inferred template counts. In a later analysis, generation probabilities were computed using a VDJ recombination model fitted to out-of-frame rearrangements, and the results were checked against IGoR. In a later analysis, hypergeometric tests were used to score TCR-TCR, TCR-HLA and TCR-CMV co-occurrence, with a repertoire-size bias correction applied to TCR pairs. A later analysis estimated false discovery rates by permuting HLA or CMV assignments 20 times. In a later analysis, co-occurring TCRs were grouped using DBSCAN, with TCRdist sequence similarity added in when clustering inside HLA-allele-positive subsets. Co-occurrence clustering excluded repertoires with fewer than 30,000 or more than 120,000 public chains, plus five with anomalous nucleotide sharing. What TCRdb holds here is the immuneACCESS table cut down to in-frame rearrangements. Part of the clones is not present; checked against another copy, under half of the missing clones reflect an unresolved V gene, and the others are unexplained. V, J and clone size reflect that table, while D and trimming were determined from the DNA. This sample's table carries about 48,000 clones. Of the sample, about 6% falls within the top ten clones.

Sequences SGHDT (CDR1) and YYEEEE (CDR2) are obtained from the germline V gene. From cysteine to phenylalanine, the CDR3 is 17 amino acids long. Only the CDR3 region is kept as DNA, spanning 51 bases read in frame from base 1. V and J are trimmed by 0 bases and 0 bases, and the gene matches miss 6 bases of the junction. Rearrangement joined TRBV5-6 to TRBJ2-3, with 8 middle bases fitting TRBD2. The TCR comes from a male donor in good health and CMV-seropositive. Sequenced input: PBMCs. The CDR3 amino acid sequence is: CASSLVPPSGSTDTQYF. DNA sequence: TGTGCCAGCAGCTTGGTTCCCCCTAGCGGGAGCACAGATACGCAGTATTTT.